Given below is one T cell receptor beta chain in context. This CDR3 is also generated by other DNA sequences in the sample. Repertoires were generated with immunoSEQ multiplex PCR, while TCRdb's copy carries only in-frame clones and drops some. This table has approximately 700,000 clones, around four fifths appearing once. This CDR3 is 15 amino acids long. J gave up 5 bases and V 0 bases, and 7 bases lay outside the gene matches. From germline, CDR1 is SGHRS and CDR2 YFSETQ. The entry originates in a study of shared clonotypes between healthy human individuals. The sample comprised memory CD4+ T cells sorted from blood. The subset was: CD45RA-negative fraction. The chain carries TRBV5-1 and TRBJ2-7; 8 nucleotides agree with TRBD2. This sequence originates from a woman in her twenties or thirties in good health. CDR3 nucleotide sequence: TGCGCCAGCAGCTTGGGGGCGGGAGGTGTCCACGAGCAGTACTTC. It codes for CASSLGAGGVHEQYF.